This TCR beta chain came from a study of blood T cells in healthy people across ages. The study's findings and limits: When set beside aged donors, long-lived donors presented more naive CD4+ cells and higher diversity. Strong correlation existed between TCR beta diversity and naive T cell percentage. Diversity figures derived from one million T cells were judged to underestimate the true value.

Points on this clonotype: Its specificity is unknown.

A second roughly 6 to 11 cycle PCR used barcoded and J-beta primers. TCRdb passed the 5' RACE reads through MiXCR, listing each CDR3 protein once. The table includes about 1,800,000 distinct CDR3 sequences, 28% detected once. Input material: blood. The TCR comes from a woman aged 30 to 39 in good health.

CDR3 residues: CASTAATYTEAFF. CDR3 DNA: TGTGCCAGCACCGCAGCAACTTACACTGAAGCTTTCTTT. V gene TRBV2 combines with J gene TRBJ1-1; D is ambiguous. The CDR3 is 13 amino acids. V lost 7 bases and J 3 bases, leaving 12 bases between the germline ends. Per germline, CDR1 SNHLY and CDR2 FYNNEI. The variable domain in full, with the rest retrieved from reference TRBV2 and TRBJ1-1, is EPEVTQTPSHQVTQMGQEVILRCVPISNHLYFYWYRQILGQKVEFLVSFYNNEISEKSEIFDDQFSVERPDGSNFTLKIRSTKLEDSAMYFCASTAATYTEAFFGQGTRLTVV.